This T cell receptor beta chain was identified during a study of blood T cell repertoires in COVID-19. In the study overall: Sites across the United States, Italy and Spain contributed samples from acute and convalescent COVID-19. Sample material is recorded as cDNA or gDNA derived from T cells, B-cell-depleted T cells, or PBMCs.

In the authors' methods: Reference gene primer amplification gave estimated nucleated cell counts. Clones were read by immunoSEQ multiplex PCR, and TCRdb kept only the in-frame ones, dropping some. That table furnishes V, J and clone size, whereas the DNA furnished D and trimming. The table has about 190,000 clones, around 85% seen once; the top ten hold over 10%. The J segment lost 4 bases and the V segment lost 1 base, leaving 7 bases of the junction unmatched. CDR1 is SGHDN and CDR2 is FVKESK in the germline V gene. The CDR3 covers 15 residues. The J gene is TRBJ2-7, the V gene TRBV14, with TRBD2 matching over 7 bases. Sample: peripheral blood. The TCR originated in a woman aged 50 to 65 with acute or convalescent COVID-19. Here the CDR3 reads CASSQVGAGSYEQYF. The CDR3 DNA follows: TGTGCCAGCAGCCAAGTCGGAGCGGGGTCTTACGAGCAGTACTTC.